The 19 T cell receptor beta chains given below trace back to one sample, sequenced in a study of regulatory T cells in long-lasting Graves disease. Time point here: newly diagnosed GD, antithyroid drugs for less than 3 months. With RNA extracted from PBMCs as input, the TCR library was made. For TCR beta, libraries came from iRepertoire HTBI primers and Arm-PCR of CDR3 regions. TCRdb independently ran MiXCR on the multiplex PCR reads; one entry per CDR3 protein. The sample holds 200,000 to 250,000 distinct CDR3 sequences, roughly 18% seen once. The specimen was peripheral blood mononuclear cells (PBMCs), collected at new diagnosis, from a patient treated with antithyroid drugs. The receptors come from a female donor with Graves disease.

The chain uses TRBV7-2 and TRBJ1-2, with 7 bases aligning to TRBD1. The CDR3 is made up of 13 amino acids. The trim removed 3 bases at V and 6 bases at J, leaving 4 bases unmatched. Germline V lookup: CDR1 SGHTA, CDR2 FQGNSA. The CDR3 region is CASSFGTANGYTF. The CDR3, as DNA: TGTGCCAGCAGCTTCGGGACAGCGAATGGCTACACCTTC. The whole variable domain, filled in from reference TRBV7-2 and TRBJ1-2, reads GAGVSQSPSNKVTEKGKDVELRCDPISGHTALYWYRQSLGQGLEFLIYFQGNSAPDKSGLPSDRFSAERTGGSVSTLTIQRTQQEDSAVYLCASSFGTANGYTFGSGTRLTVV.

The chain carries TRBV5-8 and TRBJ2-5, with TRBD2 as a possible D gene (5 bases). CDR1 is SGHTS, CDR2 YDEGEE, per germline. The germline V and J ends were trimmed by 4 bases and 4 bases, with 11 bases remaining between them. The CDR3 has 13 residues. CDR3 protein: CASSRRGRETQYF. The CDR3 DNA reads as TGTGCCAGCAGCCGCCGAGGGAGAGAGACCCAGTACTTC.

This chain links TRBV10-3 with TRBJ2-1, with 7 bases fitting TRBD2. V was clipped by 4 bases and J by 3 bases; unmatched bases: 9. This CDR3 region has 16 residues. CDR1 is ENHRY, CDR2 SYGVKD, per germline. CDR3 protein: CAISVASGPSYNEQFF. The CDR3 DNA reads TGTGCCATCAGTGTGGCTAGCGGACCGAGCTACAATGAGCAGTTCTTC.

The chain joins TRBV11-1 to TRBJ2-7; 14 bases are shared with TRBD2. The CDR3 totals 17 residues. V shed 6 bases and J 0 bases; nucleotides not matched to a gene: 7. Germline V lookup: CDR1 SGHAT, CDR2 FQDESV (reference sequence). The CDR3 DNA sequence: TGTGCCAGCAGTTCCGGGACTAGCGGGAGCAGCTCCTACGAGCAGTACTTC. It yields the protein CASSSGTSGSSSYEQYF.

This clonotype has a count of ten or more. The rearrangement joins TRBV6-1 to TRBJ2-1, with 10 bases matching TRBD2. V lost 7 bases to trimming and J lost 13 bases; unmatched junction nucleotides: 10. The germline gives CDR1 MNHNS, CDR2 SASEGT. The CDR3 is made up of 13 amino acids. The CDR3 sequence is CASNEPSGSSQFF. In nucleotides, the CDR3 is TGTGCCAGCAACGAGCCTAGCGGGAGTTCCCAGTTCTTC.

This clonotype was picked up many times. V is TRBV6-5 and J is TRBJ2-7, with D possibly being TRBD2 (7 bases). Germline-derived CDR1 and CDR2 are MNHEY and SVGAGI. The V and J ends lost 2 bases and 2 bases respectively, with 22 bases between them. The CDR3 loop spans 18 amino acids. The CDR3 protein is CASSYLTPSGTKTYEQYF. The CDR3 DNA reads TGTGCCAGCAGTTACCTGACCCCGAGCGGGACAAAGACCTACGAGCAGTACTTC.

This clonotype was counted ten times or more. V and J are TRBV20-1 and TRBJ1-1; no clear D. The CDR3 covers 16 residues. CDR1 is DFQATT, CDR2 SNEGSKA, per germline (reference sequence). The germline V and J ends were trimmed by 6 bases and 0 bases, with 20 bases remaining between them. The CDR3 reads CSAISGRVLMNTEAFF. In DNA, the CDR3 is TGCAGTGCAATCTCAGGCCGGGTTCTAATGAACACTGAAGCTTTCTTT.

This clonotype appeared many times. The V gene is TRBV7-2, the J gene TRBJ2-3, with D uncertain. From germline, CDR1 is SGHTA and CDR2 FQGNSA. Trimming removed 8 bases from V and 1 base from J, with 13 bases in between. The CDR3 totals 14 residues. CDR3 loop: CASLEGRRTDTQYF. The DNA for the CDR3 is TGTGCCAGCTTGGAAGGGCGACGCACAGATACGCAGTATTTT. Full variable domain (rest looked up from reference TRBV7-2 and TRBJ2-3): GAGVSQSPSNKVTEKGKDVELRCDPISGHTALYWYRQSLGQGLEFLIYFQGNSAPDKSGLPSDRFSAERTGGSVSTLTIQRTQQEDSAVYLCASLEGRRTDTQYFGPGTRLTVL.

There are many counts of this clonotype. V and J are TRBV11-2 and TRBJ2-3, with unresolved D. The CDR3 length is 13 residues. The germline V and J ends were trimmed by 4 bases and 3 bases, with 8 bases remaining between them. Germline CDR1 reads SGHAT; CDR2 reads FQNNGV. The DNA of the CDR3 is TGTGCCAGCAGCTCCGGACCTACAGATACGCAGTATTTT. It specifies CASSSGPTDTQYF.

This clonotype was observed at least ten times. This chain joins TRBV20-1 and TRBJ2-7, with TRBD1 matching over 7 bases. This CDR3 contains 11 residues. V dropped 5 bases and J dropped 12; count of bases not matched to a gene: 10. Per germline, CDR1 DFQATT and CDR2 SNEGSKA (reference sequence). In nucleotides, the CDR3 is TGCAGTGCTGGGAACAGGGGTTCTAGGTACTTC. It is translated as CSAGNRGSRYF.

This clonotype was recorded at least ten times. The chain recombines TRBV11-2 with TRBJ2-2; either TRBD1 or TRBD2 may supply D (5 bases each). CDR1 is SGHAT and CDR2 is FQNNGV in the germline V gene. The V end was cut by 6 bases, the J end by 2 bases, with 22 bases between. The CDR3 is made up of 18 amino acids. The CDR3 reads CASSSISGTLGNTGELFF. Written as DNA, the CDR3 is TGTGCCAGCAGTTCCATTTCCGGGACCTTGGGAAACACCGGGGAGCTGTTTTTT.

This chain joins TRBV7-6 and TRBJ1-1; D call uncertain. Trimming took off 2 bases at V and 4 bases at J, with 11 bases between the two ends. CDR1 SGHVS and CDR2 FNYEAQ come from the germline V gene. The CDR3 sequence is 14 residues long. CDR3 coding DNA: TGTGCCAGCAGCTTAAGCACCGAGGGCACTGAAGCTTTCTTT. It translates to CASSLSTEGTEAFF.

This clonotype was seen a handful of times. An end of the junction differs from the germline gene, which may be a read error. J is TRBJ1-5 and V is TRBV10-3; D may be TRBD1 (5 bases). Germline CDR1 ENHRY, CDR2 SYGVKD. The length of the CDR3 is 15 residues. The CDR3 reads CAIGTQEDSNQPRHF. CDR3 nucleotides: TGTGCCATCGGCACACAGGAGGATAGCAATCAGCCCCGGCATTTT.

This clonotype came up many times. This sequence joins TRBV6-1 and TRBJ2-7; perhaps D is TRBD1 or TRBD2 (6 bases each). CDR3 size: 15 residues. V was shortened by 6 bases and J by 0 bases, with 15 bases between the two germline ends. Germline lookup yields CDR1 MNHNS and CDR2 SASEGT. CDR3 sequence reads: CASRGGGTLSYEQYF. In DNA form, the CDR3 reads TGTGCCAGCAGGGGGGGCGGGACCCTCTCCTACGAGCAGTACTTC.

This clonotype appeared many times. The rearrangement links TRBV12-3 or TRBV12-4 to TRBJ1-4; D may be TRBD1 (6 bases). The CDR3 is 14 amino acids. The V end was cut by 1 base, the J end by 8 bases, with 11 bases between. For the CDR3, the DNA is TGTGCCAGCAGTTTAGTCGGAAGGGGGGAAAAACTGTTTTTT. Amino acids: CASSLVGRGEKLFF.

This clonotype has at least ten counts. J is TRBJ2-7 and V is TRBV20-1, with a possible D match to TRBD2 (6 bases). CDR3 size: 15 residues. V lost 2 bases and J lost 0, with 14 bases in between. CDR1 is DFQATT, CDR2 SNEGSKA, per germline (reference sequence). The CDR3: CSARRAGSGSYEQYF. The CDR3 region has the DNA TGCAGTGCTAGAAGAGCGGGTAGCGGCTCCTACGAGCAGTACTTC.

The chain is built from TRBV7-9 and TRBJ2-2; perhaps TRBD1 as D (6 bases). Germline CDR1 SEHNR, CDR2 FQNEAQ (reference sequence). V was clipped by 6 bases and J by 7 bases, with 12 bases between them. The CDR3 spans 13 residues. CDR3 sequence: CASSPRGGGELFF. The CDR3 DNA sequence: TGTGCCAGCAGTCCCAGGGGCGGCGGGGAGCTGTTTTTT.

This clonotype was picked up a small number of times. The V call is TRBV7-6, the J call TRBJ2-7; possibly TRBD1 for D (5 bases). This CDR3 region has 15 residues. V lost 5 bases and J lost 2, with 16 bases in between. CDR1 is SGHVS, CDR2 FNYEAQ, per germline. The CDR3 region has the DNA TGTGCCAGCAGCCAAAGGATTGACAGTACCTACGAGCAGTACTTC. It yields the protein CASSQRIDSTYEQYF. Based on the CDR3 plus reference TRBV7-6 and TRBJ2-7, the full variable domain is GAGVSQSPRYKVTKRGQDVALRCDPISGHVSLYWYRQALGQGPEFLTYFNYEAQQDKSGLPNDRFSAERPEGSISTLTIQRTEQRDSAMYRCASSQRIDSTYEQYFGPGTRLTVT.

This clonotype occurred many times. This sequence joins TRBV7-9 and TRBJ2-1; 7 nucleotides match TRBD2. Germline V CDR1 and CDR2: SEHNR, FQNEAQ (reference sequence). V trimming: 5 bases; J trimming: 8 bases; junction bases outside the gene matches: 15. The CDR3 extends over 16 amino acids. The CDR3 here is CASSRTPGGGSDEQFF. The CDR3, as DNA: TGTGCCAGCAGCAGAACCCCGGGAGGTGGAAGCGATGAGCAGTTCTTC.